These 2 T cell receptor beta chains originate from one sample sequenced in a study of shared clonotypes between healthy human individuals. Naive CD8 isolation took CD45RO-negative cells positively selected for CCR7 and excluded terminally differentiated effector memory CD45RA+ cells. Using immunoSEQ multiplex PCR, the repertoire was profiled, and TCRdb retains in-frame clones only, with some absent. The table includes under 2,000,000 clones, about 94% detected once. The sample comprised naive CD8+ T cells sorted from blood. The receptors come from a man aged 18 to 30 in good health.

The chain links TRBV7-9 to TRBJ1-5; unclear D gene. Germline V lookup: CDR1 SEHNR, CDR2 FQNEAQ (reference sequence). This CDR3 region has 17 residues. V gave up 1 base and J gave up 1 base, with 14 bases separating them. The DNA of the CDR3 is TGTGCCAGCAGCTTAGGCGGTTCCGGGGAAAGCAATCAGCCCCAGCATTTT. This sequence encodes CASSLGGSGESNQPQHF.

As DNA, the CDR3 is TGTGCCAGCAGTCAACAGGGGGCATTCACTGAAGCTTTCTTT. Translated, it gives CASSQQGAFTEAFF. The chain is built from TRBV27 and TRBJ1-1; TRBD1 agrees at 9 bases. Germline assignment: CDR1 MNHEY and CDR2 SMNVEV (reference sequence). This CDR3 is 14 amino acids long. The V and J ends lost 5 bases and 4 bases, in that order; junction bases with no gene match: 5.